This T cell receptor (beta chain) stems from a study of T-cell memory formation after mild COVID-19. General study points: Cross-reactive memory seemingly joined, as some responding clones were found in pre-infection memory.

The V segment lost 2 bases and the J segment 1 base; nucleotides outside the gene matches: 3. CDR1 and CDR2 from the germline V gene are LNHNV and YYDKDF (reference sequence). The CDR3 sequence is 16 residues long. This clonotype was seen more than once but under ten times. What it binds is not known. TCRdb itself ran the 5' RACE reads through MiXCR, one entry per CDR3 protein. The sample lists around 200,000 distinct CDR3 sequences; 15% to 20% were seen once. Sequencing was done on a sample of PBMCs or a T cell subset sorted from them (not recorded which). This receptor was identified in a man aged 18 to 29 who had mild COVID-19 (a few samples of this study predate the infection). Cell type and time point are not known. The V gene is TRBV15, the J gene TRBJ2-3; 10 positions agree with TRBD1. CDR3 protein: CATSRRQGAGTDTQYF. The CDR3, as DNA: TGTGCCACCAGCAGAAGACAGGGGGCTGGCACAGATACGCAGTATTTT. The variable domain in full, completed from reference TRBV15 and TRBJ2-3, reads DAMVIQNPRYQVTQFGKPVTLSCSQTLNHNVMYWYQQKSSQAPKLLFHYYDKDFNNEADTPDNFQSRRPNTSFCFLDIRSPGLGDTAMYLCATSRRQGAGTDTQYFGPGTRLTVL.